The rows below give T cell receptor beta chains drawn from one sample of a study of control samples from healthy donors and cancer patients. TCRdb's table, derived via immunoSEQ multiplex PCR, lists solely in-frame clones and lacks some. The sample yields 150,000 to 200,000 clones, around 87% seen once. Sequences were obtained from blood. The receptor source for this set is a woman aged 45-65 years in good health. Both conserved end residues are part of each CDR3. The order of the fields is V gene, clone size, D gene, J gene, CDR3 protein, CDR3 DNA. D genes are given only for firm matches. Rows may omit the clone size; those that give it use once, few, many or a size class.

>TRBV28|.|.|TRBJ1-1
CASSYVGTEAFF
TGTGCCAGCAGCTATGTTGGGACTGAAGCTTTCTTT
>TRBV7-2|once|.|TRBJ2-7
CASSLDSGTSYEQYF
TGTGCCAGCAGCTTAGATAGCGGAACCTCCTACGAGCAGTACTTC
>TRBV5-1|.|.|TRBJ2-1
CASSLALGPLNEQFF
TGCGCCAGCAGCTTGGCCCTAGGACCACTCAATGAGCAGTTCTTC
>TRBV6-6|.|TRBD1|TRBJ2-5
CASRSSGTGRIETQYF
TGTGCCAGCCGCTCTTCCGGGACAGGGCGTATCGAGACCCAGTACTTC
>TRBV19|.|.|TRBJ2-7
CASSTTGTFYSEQYF
TGTGCCAGTAGTACAACCGGGACCTTCTACTCCGAGCAGTACTTC
>TRBV11-2|.|.|TRBJ2-7
CASRRGDEQYF
TGTGCCAGCAGACGAGGGGACGAGCAGTACTTC
>TRBV7-2|.|.|TRBJ2-3
CASTPVGTTTDTQYF
TGTGCCAGCACCCCGGTGGGGACAACCACAGATACGCAGTATTTT
>TRBV7-6|.|.|TRBJ1-1
CASSLSGLNTEAFF
TGTGCCAGCAGCTTATCTGGATTGAACACTGAAGCTTTCTTT
>TRBV3-1/TRBV3-2|.|.|TRBJ2-6
CGVGANVLTF
TGTGGAGTGGGGGCCAACGTCCTGACTTTC
>TRBV7-9|.|.|TRBJ1-1
CASSLAHTEAFF
TGTGCCAGCAGCTTAGCCCACACTGAAGCTTTCTTT
>TRBV28|.|TRBD1|TRBJ2-3
CASSHGQASIRNQITDTQYF
TGTGCCAGCAGCCACGGACAGGCTTCTATCCGTAATCAAATCACAGATACGCAGTATTTT
>TRBV5-4|.|.|TRBJ1-1
CASSPSPGGASRAFF
TGTGCCAGCAGCCCCTCCCCCGGGGGGGCTTCTCGAGCTTTCTTT
>TRBV7-2|.|.|TRBJ2-7
CASSRTEYYEQYF
TGTGCCAGCAGCCGGACGGAATACTACGAGCAGTACTTC
>TRBV9|once|.|TRBJ2-7
CASNESPKAYEQYF
TGTGCCAGCAACGAATCTCCTAAGGCCTACGAGCAGTACTTC
>TRBV5-1|.|.|TRBJ2-7
CASSLPSSYEQYF
TGCGCCAGCAGCTTACCTAGCTCCTACGAGCAGTACTTC
>TRBV19|.|.|TRBJ2-3
CASTPTVTTDTQYF
TGTGCCAGTACCCCGACAGTTACCACAGATACGCAGTATTTT
>TRBV3-1/TRBV3-2|once|.|TRBJ2-7
CASSRADEAYEQYF
TGTGCCAGCAGCCGGGCCGACGAAGCTTACGAGCAGTACTTC
>TRBV5-1|.|TRBD1|TRBJ2-2
CASSLRTGNTGELFF
TGCGCCAGCAGCTTGCGGACAGGGAACACCGGGGAGCTGTTTTTT
>TRBV6-5|.|.|TRBJ1-2
CASSRDILYGYTF
TGTGCCAGCAGCCGGGACATCCTCTATGGCTACACCTTC
>TRBV29-1|.|TRBD2|TRBJ2-7
CSVSWGGEQYF
TGCAGCGTTTCCTGGGGAGGGGAGCAGTACTTC
>TRBV11-2|.|TRBD2|TRBJ2-3
CASSHYGTSGGLYTQYF
TGTGCCAGCAGCCACTACGGGACTAGCGGGGGGTTATATACGCAGTATTTT
>TRBV11-2|.|.|TRBJ1-6
CASSPGSNSPLHF
TGTGCCAGCAGCCCCGGATCCAATTCACCCCTCCACTTT
>TRBV9|.|.|TRBJ2-5
CASSPQASQETQYF
TGTGCCAGCAGCCCCCAGGCGTCCCAAGAGACCCAGTACTTC
>TRBV7-2|.|.|TRBJ1-3
CASSLKHGAGNTIYF
TGTGCCAGCAGCTTAAAACACGGTGCTGGAAACACCATATATTTT
>TRBV9|.|.|TRBJ2-7
CASSAPGNGDHYEQYF
TGTGCCAGCAGCGCCCCCGGGAACGGAGACCACTACGAGCAGTACTTC
>TRBV9|.|.|TRBJ1-2
CASSVDGGYTF
TGTGCCAGCAGCGTAGACGGTGGCTACACCTTC
>TRBV5-6|once|TRBD2|TRBJ2-1
CASSWGWTSGRAPNEQFF
TGTGCCAGCAGCTGGGGGTGGACTAGCGGGAGGGCCCCCAATGAGCAGTTCTTC
>TRBV6-2/TRBV6-3|.|TRBD2|TRBJ2-4
CASSLAGGVNIQYF
TGTGCCAGCAGTTTAGCGGGGGGCGTAAACATTCAGTACTTC
>TRBV7-2|.|.|TRBJ1-1
CASSPDGNANTEAFF
TGTGCCAGCAGCCCAGACGGTAATGCGAACACTGAAGCTTTCTTT
>TRBV6-6|.|TRBD2|TRBJ2-3
CASSYTPSGSTDTQYF
TGTGCCAGCAGTTATACGCCTAGCGGGAGCACAGATACGCAGTATTTT
>TRBV7-9|.|TRBD1|TRBJ1-1
CASRRTGGDAEAFF
TGTGCCAGCAGAAGGACAGGGGGCGACGCTGAAGCTTTCTTT
>TRBV28|.|TRBD1|TRBJ2-3
CASSSDRGADTQYF
TGTGCCAGCAGTTCCGACAGGGGAGCAGATACGCAGTATTTT
>TRBV18|.|.|TRBJ1-5
CASSQGYRNQPQHF
TGTGCCAGCTCACAAGGGTACCGCAATCAGCCCCAGCATTTT
>TRBV10-3|.|.|TRBJ2-1
CAIRDSGNEQFF
TGTGCCATCAGAGACTCCGGGAATGAGCAGTTCTTC
>TRBV9|.|TRBD1|TRBJ2-6
CASSVTGTGANVLTF
TGTGCCAGCAGCGTGACAGGGACTGGGGCCAACGTCCTGACTTTC
>TRBV28|.|TRBD1|TRBJ1-5
CASSQGGNVNQPQHF
TGTGCCAGCAGTCAGGGGGGAAATGTCAATCAGCCCCAGCATTTT
>TRBV13|.|TRBD1|TRBJ2-3
CASSLAGTGVGTDTQYF
TGTGCCAGCAGCTTAGCCGGGACAGGGGTTGGCACAGATACGCAGTATTTT
>TRBV19|.|.|TRBJ1-2
CASSIGFNYGYTF
TGTGCCAGTAGTATTGGATTCAACTATGGCTACACCTTC
>TRBV3-1/TRBV3-2|.|.|TRBJ2-3
CASSLRERGTDTQYF
TGTGCCAGCAGCCTCAGGGAAAGGGGCACAGATACGCAGTATTTT
>TRBV3-1/TRBV3-2|.|TRBD2|TRBJ2-5
CASSRGLAGGQFGETQYF
TGTGCCAGCAGCCGAGGACTAGCGGGGGGGCAATTCGGCGAGACCCAGTACTTC
>TRBV12-3/TRBV12-4|once|.|TRBJ1-2
CASSSGSNYGYTF
TGTGCCAGCAGCTCTGGATCAAACTATGGCTACACCTTC
>TRBV28|.|.|TRBJ1-1
CASTSNTEAFF
TGTGCCAGCACCTCGAACACTGAAGCTTTCTTT
>TRBV30|.|.|TRBJ2-4
CAWSVPSFLAKNIQYF
TGTGCCTGGAGTGTACCCTCCTTCCTAGCCAAAAACATTCAGTACTTC
>TRBV5-4|.|.|TRBJ2-3
CASSSSRNRVVRTDTQYF
TGTGCCAGCAGCTCGTCCCGTAACAGGGTTGTGAGAACAGATACGCAGTATTTT
>TRBV19|.|TRBD1|TRBJ1-1
CASSTRDRGTEAFF
TGTGCCAGTAGTACCCGGGACAGGGGCACTGAAGCTTTCTTT
>TRBV28|once|.|TRBJ2-1
CASNPRGTGLNEQFF
TGTGCCAGCAACCCCCGGGGGACGGGTCTCAATGAGCAGTTCTTC
>TRBV9|.|TRBD2|TRBJ2-7
CASSVVARTSGRGGEQYF
TGTGCCAGCAGCGTAGTTGCGCGGACTAGCGGGAGGGGAGGGGAGCAGTACTTC
>TRBV29-1|.|.|TRBJ1-1
CSGSRSFLNTEAFF
TGCAGCGGTTCCAGGTCCTTCCTGAACACTGAAGCTTTCTTT
>TRBV27|.|.|TRBJ2-1
CASSLFRLQYNEQFF
TGTGCCAGCAGTTTATTCAGGTTACAATACAATGAGCAGTTCTTC
>TRBV7-2|.|.|TRBJ1-2
CASGRDRVGYGYTF
TGTGCCAGCGGCCGGGACCGAGTTGGCTATGGCTACACCTTC
>TRBV7-2|.|.|TRBJ2-7
CAIWMDTYEQYF
TGTGCCATCTGGATGGACACCTACGAGCAGTACTTC
>TRBV27|.|TRBD2|TRBJ2-3
CASSLGSGLAGGFSTDTQYF
TGTGCCAGCAGTTTAGGATCGGGACTAGCGGGAGGTTTTAGCACAGATACGCAGTATTTT
>TRBV19|.|.|TRBJ1-5
CASKMNGDSNQPQHF
TGTGCCAGTAAAATGAATGGGGACAGCAATCAGCCCCAGCATTTT
>TRBV7-2|once|.|TRBJ1-2
CASTVRQGYGYTF
TGTGCCAGCACCGTAAGGCAGGGCTATGGCTACACCTTC
>TRBV29-1|.|TRBD1|TRBJ2-5
CSARDRVGETQYF
TGCAGCGCTCGGGACAGGGTAGGGGAGACCCAGTACTTC
>TRBV11-3|.|.|TRBJ2-1
CASSPGGNNEQFF
TGTGCCAGCAGCCCCGGGGGTAATAACGAGCAGTTCTTC
>TRBV30|once|.|TRBJ2-7
CAWGRGEQYF
TGTGCCTGGGGGCGGGGCGAGCAGTACTTC
>TRBV28|.|TRBD1|TRBJ2-7
CASSLPVTGGEQYF
TGTGCCAGCAGTTTACCCGTGACAGGGGGCGAGCAGTACTTC
>TRBV5-1|.|TRBD1|TRBJ1-1
CASSSKDRDLGTEAFF
TGCGCCAGCAGCTCAAAGGACAGGGATTTAGGCACTGAAGCTTTCTTT